The clone carrying this TCR beta chain appeared a single time. This sample stems from a study of technical replicates of blood from four donors. Clones were sequenced by immunoSEQ multiplex PCR, and TCRdb holds only the in-frame ones, with some missing. The table includes approximately 99,000 clones, 95% detected once. Sequencing was performed on T cells isolated from PBMCs. The sequence was collected from a human donor in good health.

CDR3 residues: CASSPLIRTATYEQYF. The CDR3 region has the DNA TGTGCCAGTAGCCCTTTAATAAGGACAGCCACCTACGAGCAGTACTTC. V gene TRBV19 combines with J gene TRBJ2-7; D may be TRBD1 (6 bases). CDR1 LNHDA and CDR2 SQIVND come from the germline V gene (reference sequence). This CDR3 has 16 residues. Trimming pared 6 bases from V and 2 bases from J, leaving 20 bases between.